The 7 T cell receptor beta chains given below trace back to one sample, sequenced in a study of T cells in Graves' hyperthyroidism and ophthalmopathy. Researchers amplified the TCR beta CDR3 regions from RNA transcripts. An initial round of RT-PCR targeting the TCR CDR3 relied on the HTBI primer set. Each CDR3 protein gets one entry after TCRdb re-called the multiplex PCR reads with MiXCR. The table shows 500,000 to 650,000 distinct CDR3 sequences, with around 43% occurring only once. Sequencing was performed on peripheral blood or thyroid tissue (not recorded which). These receptors originate from an adult woman with Graves' disease, either hyperthyroidism or ophthalmopathy (not recorded which).

This clonotype has only a few counts. The V gene is TRBV7-2, the J gene TRBJ2-7; the D call may be TRBD1 or TRBD2 (7 bases each). The ends were cut back, 3 bases at V and 5 bases at J, with 11 bases in the middle. The CDR3 length is 13 residues. CDR1 and CDR2 (germline): SGHTA, FQGNSA. The CDR3 DNA follows: TGTGCCAGCAGCTTGACAGGGAGGGACGAGCAGTACTTC. This encodes CASSLTGRDEQYF.

The chain joins TRBV29-1 to TRBJ2-7; possible D gene TRBD1, 5 bases. Germline V gene lookup returns CDR1 SQVTM and CDR2 ANQGSEA. V was trimmed by 3 bases and J by 5 bases, leaving 14 bases between them. This CDR3 has 13 residues. CDR3 sequence: CSVDGQGKDEQYF. Here the CDR3 DNA reads TGCAGCGTTGACGGACAAGGGAAAGACGAGCAGTACTTC.

A remark on this clonotype: A much larger clone lies a single base off, so this may be a read error. The chain recombines TRBV5-1 with TRBJ2-7; 8 bases align to TRBD1. Germline assignment: CDR1 SGHRS and CDR2 YFSETQ. The CDR3 sequence is 15 residues long. Here the CDR3 DNA reads TGCACCAGCAGCGTCGGACAGGGCTACTCCTACGAGCAGTACTTC. Translating gives CTSSVGQGYSYEQYF.

The chain employs TRBV29-1 and TRBJ2-7; 9 bases line up with TRBD2. V dropped 4 bases and J dropped 4; count of bases not matched to a gene: 8. The CDR3 spans 14 residues. Germline V lookup: CDR1 SQVTM, CDR2 ANQGSEA. The DNA of the CDR3 is TGCAGCGTTGCCGGCGGGGGGGGTGGGTACGAGCAGTACTTC. Translated: CSVAGGGGGYEQYF.

The chain employs TRBV20-1 and TRBJ2-7, with 7 bases identical to TRBD2. The CDR3 sequence is 12 residues long. V lost 3 bases, J lost 2 bases, and 1 base stayed unmatched. The V gene's germline CDR1 is DFQATT and CDR2 SNEGSKA (reference sequence). The CDR3 sequence: CSASGGTYEQYF. CDR3 nucleotides: TGCAGTGCTAGCGGGGGGACCTACGAGCAGTACTTC.

This clonotype was counted at least ten times. The chain joins TRBV12-3 or TRBV12-4 to TRBJ2-7; D is undetermined. The CDR3 is made up of 12 amino acids. V dropped 3 bases and J dropped 3 bases, with 6 bases sitting between them. This CDR3 reads CASSFFGYEQYF. Written as DNA, the CDR3 is TGTGCCAGCAGTTTCTTCGGCTACGAGCAGTACTTC.

For this clonotype: A read error is likely, as this CDR3 ends without the conserved phenylalanine or tryptophan. The DNA is omitted, as the CDR3 cannot be located on it reliably, and the CDR3 follows TCRdb's listing. The rearrangement uses TRBV2 and TRBJ1-6; the listed D gene, TRBD1, was not tested against the DNA. The CDR3 contains 9 residues when both ends are counted. Germline V gene data show CDR1 as SNHLY and CDR2 as FYNNEI. The CDR3 loop reads CASSDPLGS.